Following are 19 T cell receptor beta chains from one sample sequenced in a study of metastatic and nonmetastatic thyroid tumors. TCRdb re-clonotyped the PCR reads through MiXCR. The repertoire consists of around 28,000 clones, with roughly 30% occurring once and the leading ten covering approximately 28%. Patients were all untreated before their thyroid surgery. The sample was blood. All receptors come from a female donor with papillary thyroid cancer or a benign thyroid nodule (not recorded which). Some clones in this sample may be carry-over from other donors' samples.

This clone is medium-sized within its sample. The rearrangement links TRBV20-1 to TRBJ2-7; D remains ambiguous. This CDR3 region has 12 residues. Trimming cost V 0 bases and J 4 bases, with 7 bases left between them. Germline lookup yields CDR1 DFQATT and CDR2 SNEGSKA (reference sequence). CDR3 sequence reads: CSARDETYEQYF. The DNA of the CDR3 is TGCAGTGCTAGAGACGAAACGTACGAGCAGTACTTC.

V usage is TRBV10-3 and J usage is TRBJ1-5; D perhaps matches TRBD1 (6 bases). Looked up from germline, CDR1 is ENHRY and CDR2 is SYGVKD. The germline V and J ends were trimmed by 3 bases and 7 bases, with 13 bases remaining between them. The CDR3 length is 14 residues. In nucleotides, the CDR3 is TGTGCCATCAGTGATCGGGGGGCCCGACAGCCCCAGCATTTT. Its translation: CAISDRGARQPQHF.

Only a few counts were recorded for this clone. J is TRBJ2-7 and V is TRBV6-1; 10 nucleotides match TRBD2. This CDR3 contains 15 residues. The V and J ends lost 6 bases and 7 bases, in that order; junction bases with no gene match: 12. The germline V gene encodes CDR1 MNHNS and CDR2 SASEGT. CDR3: CASRAGAGGLEEQYF. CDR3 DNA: TGTGCCAGCAGGGCAGGAGCGGGAGGGCTAGAGGAGCAGTACTTC.

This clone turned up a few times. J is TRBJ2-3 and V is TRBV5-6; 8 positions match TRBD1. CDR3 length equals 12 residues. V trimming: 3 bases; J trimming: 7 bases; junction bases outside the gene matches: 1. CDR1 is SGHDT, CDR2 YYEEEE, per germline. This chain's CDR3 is CASSSGGHTQYF. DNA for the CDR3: TGTGCCAGCAGCTCAGGGGGCCATACGCAGTATTTT. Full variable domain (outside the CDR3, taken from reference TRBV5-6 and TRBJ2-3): DAGVTQSPTHLIKTRGQQVTLRCSPKSGHDTVSWYQQALGQGPQFIFQYYEEEERQRGNFPDRFSGHQFPNYSSELNVNALLLGDSALYLCASSSGGHTQYFGPGTRLTVL.

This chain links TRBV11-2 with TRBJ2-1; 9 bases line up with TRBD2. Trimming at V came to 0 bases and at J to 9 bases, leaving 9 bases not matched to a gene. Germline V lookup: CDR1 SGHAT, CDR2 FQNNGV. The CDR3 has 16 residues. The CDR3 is CASSLDWGTSTSEQFF. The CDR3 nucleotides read TGTGCCAGCAGCTTAGATTGGGGGACTAGCACAAGTGAGCAGTTCTTC.

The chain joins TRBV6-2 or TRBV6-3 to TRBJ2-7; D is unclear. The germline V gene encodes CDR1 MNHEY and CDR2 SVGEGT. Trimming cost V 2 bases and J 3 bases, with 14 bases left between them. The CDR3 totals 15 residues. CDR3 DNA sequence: TGTGCCAGCAGTTACCTCCGAGACACGAGCTACGAGCAGTACTTC. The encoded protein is CASSYLRDTSYEQYF.

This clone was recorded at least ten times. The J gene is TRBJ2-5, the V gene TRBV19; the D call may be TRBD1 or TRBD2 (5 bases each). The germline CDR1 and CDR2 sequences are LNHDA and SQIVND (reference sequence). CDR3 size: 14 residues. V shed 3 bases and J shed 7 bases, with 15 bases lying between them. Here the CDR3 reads CASSIRRGEGTQYF. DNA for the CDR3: TGTGCCAGTAGTATTAGAAGGGGAGAAGGGACCCAGTACTTC.

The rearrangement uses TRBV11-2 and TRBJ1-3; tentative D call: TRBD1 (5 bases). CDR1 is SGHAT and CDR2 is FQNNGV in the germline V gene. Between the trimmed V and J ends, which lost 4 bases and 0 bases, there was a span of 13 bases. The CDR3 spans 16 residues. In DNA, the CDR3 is TGTGCCAGCAGCTGGGGACTCCGAGGCTCTGGAAACACCATATATTTT. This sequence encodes CASSWGLRGSGNTIYF.

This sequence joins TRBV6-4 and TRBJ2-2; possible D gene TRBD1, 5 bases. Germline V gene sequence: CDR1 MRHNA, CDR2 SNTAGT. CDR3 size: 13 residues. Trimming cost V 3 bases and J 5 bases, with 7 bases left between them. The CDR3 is CASSEGQTGELFF. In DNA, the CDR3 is TGTGCCAGCAGTGAGGGGCAGACCGGGGAGCTGTTTTTT.

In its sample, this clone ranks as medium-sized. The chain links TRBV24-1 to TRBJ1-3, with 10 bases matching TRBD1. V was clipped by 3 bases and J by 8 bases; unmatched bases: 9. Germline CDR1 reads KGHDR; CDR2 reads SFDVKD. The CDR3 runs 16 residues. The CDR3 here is CATSDSAGQGLYTIYF. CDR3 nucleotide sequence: TGTGCCACCAGTGATAGCGCGGGACAGGGGTTATACACCATATATTTT.

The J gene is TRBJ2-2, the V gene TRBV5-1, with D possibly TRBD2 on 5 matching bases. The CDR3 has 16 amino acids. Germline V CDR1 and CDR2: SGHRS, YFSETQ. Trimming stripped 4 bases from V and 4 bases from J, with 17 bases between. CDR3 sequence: CASSLYGELGTGELFF. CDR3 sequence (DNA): TGCGCCAGCAGCCTGTACGGGGAACTAGGCACCGGGGAGCTGTTTTTT.

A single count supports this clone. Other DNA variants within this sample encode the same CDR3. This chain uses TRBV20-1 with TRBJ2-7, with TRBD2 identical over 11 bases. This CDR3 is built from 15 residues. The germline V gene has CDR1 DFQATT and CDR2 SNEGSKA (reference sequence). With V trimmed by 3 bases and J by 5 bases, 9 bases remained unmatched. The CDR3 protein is CSASTSGGPKNEQYF. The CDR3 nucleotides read TGCAGTGCTAGTACTAGCGGGGGTCCCAAAAACGAGCAGTACTTC.

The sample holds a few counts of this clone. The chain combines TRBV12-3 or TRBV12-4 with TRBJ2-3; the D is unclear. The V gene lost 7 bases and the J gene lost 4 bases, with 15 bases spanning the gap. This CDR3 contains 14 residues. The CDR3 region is CASTPELSPDTQYF. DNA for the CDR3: TGTGCCAGCACTCCGGAGCTAAGTCCAGATACGCAGTATTTT.

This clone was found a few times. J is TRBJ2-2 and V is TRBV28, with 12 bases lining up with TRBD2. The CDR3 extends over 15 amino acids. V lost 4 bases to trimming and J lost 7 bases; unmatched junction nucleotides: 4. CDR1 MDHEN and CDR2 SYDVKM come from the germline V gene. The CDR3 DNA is TGTGCCAGCAGTTCGACTAGCGGGAGTCACGGGGAGCTGTTTTTT. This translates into CASSSTSGSHGELFF.

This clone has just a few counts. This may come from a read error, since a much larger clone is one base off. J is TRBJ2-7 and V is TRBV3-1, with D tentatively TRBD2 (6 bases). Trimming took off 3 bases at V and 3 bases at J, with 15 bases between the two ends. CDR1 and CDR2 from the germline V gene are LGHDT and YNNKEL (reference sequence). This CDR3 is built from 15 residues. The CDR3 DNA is TGTGCCAGCAGCCAGATGGCTAGCGCCTACTACGAGCAGTACTTC. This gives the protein CASSQMASAYYEQYF.

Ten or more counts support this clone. CDR3 region: CASSHRTSGRARETQYF. The CDR3 region has the DNA TGTGCCAGCAGCCACCGGACTAGCGGGAGGGCCAGGGAGACCCAGTACTTC. This rearrangement joins TRBV3-1 to TRBJ2-5; 15 bases align to TRBD2. Germline CDR1 reads LGHDT; CDR2 reads YNNKEL (reference sequence). Trimming at V came to 3 bases and at J to 5 bases, leaving 7 bases not matched to a gene. The CDR3 runs 17 residues.

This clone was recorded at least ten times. CDR3 in DNA: TGTGCCAGCAGTGGACAGGATAGCGAGCAGTACTTC. Protein: CASSGQDSEQYF. The chain employs TRBV2 and TRBJ2-7; D possibly corresponds to TRBD1 (6 bases). V was cut by 4 bases and J by 6 bases, with 10 bases left in between. CDR1 is SNHLY and CDR2 is FYNNEI in the germline V gene. The CDR3 loop spans 12 amino acids.

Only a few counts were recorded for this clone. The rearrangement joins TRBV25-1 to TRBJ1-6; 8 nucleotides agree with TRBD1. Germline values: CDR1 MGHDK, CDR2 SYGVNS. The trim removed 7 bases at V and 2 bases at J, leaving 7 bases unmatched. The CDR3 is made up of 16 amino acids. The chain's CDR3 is CASTRTGTTYNSPLHF. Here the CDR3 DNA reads TGTGCCAGCACCCGGACAGGGACCACCTATAATTCACCCCTCCACTTT.

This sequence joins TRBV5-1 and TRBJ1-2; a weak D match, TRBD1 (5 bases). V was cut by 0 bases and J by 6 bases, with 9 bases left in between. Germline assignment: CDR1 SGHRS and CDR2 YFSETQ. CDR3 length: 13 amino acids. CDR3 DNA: TGCGCCAGCAGCTTGGAAACGGGGGATGGCTACACCTTC. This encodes CASSLETGDGYTF.